One and the same sample provided the 32 T cell receptor beta chains below, sequenced in a study of cytomegalovirus exposure and HLA in healthy donors. In the PCR, 60 Vbeta and 13 Jbeta primers were used. Profiled with immunoSEQ multiplex PCR; TCRdb holds only in-frame clones, not every one. This listing includes over 45,000 clones. The sample taken for sequencing was PBMCs. These TCRs come from a woman younger than 35 in good health and CMV-seronegative.

This chain connects TRBV4-2 to TRBJ2-1, with D possibly being TRBD2 (6 bases). Looked up from germline, CDR1 is LGHNA and CDR2 is YNFKEQ. Trimming took off 1 base at V and 5 bases at J, with 12 bases between the two ends. This CDR3 contains 15 residues. CDR3 region: CASSQGRARDNEQFF. The CDR3, as DNA: TGTGCCAGCAGCCAAGGGAGGGCTAGAGACAATGAGCAGTTCTTC.

V usage is TRBV27 and J usage is TRBJ1-1, with D tentatively TRBD1 (5 bases). The CDR3 covers 15 residues. V dropped 1 base and J dropped 4 bases, with 13 bases sitting between them. The germline V gene encodes CDR1 MNHEY and CDR2 SMNVEV (reference sequence). For the CDR3, the DNA is TGTGCCAGCAGTTTATTTGTTCCCCAGGGCACTGAAGCTTTCTTT. It translates to CASSLFVPQGTEAFF.

The chain carries TRBV20-1 and TRBJ1-5, with D perhaps matching TRBD1 (5 bases). The CDR3 spans 11 residues. Germline V gene sequence: CDR1 DFQATT, CDR2 SNEGSKA (reference sequence). V dropped 6 bases and J dropped 8 bases, with 11 bases sitting between them. Here the CDR3 reads CSANQGEPQHF. CDR3 coding DNA: TGCAGTGCCAACCAGGGTGAGCCCCAGCATTTT.

The CDR3 bases are TGTGCCAGCAGTTTAGGAAAAAGGGGGCACACTGAAGCTTTCTTT. Amino acid sequence: CASSLGKRGHTEAFF. The chain recombines TRBV27 with TRBJ1-1; 7 nucleotides align to TRBD1. The CDR3 sequence is 15 residues long. V lost 2 bases and J lost 3; bases outside the gene matches: 6. Germline loops: CDR1 MNHEY, CDR2 SMNVEV (reference sequence).

The chain uses TRBV18 and TRBJ2-7, with 9 bases aligning to TRBD2. The length of the CDR3 is 15 residues. V shed 5 bases, J shed 5 bases, and the junction held 10 bases outside the gene matches. CDR1 and CDR2 (germline): KGHSH, LQKENI. DNA for the CDR3: TGTGCCAGCTCATATATAGCGGGAGCCGAGCACGAGCAGTACTTC. This encodes CASSYIAGAEHEQYF.

This chain uses TRBV5-4 with TRBJ1-1, with D possibly matching TRBD1 (5 bases). This CDR3 has 15 residues. Trimming left V 0 bases short and J 5 bases short, with 14 bases between. Germline CDR1 is SGHNT and CDR2 is YYREEE (reference sequence). CDR3 DNA: TGTGCCAGCAGCTTGGAAGAGGAGGGGAATACTGAAGCTTTCTTT. Protein sequence: CASSLEEEGNTEAFF.

Here the CDR3 reads CASSEMTVSNYGYTF. The CDR3 DNA sequence: TGCGCCAGCAGCGAGATGACAGTTTCAAACTATGGCTACACCTTC. The rearrangement links TRBV5-1 to TRBJ1-2; a weak D match, TRBD1 (5 bases). Deletions cut 4 bases from V and 2 bases from J, with 15 bases between. This CDR3 is 15 amino acids long. From germline, CDR1 is SGHRS and CDR2 YFSETQ.

V is TRBV19 and J is TRBJ1-1, with D perhaps TRBD1 (6 bases). The CDR3 runs 11 residues. V dropped 2 bases and J dropped 10 bases, with 8 bases sitting between them. CDR1 and CDR2 from the germline V gene are LNHDA and SQIVND (reference sequence). The chain's CDR3 is CASSILGGAFF. In nucleotides, the CDR3 is TGTGCCAGTAGTATATTAGGGGGAGCTTTCTTT.

DNA for the CDR3: TGCGCCAGCAGATGGGACAGCGAAACGGAAGCTTTCTTT. It translates to CASRWDSETEAFF. The chain couples TRBV5-1 to TRBJ1-1, with TRBD1 identical over 7 bases. The CDR3 is 13 amino acids. Trimming cost V 5 bases and J 8 bases; bases outside gene matches: 9. The germline V gene encodes CDR1 SGHRS and CDR2 YFSETQ. The complete variable domain, with remaining parts taken from reference TRBV5-1 and TRBJ1-1, reads KAGVTQTPRYLIKTRGQQVTLSCSPISGHRSVSWYQQTPGQGLQFLFEYFSETQRNKGNFPGRFSGRQFSNSRSEMNVSTLELGDSALYLCASRWDSETEAFFGQGTRLTVV.

The rearrangement uses TRBV29-1 and TRBJ1-1; tentative D call: TRBD1 (6 bases). The CDR3 has 14 residues. Germline V gene lookup returns CDR1 SQVTM and CDR2 ANQGSEA. V lost 4 bases to trimming and J lost 1 base, with 13 bases between them. The chain's CDR3 is CSVAELQGNTEAFF. The DNA for the CDR3 is TGCAGCGTTGCCGAACTACAGGGGAACACTGAAGCTTTCTTT.

The chain is built from TRBV7-3 and TRBJ2-1; 9 bases are a match to TRBD2. Germline values: CDR1 SGHTA, CDR2 FQGTGA. Trimming took 5 bases from V and 13 from J; bases not matched to a gene: 18. The CDR3 spans 16 residues. The CDR3 DNA is TGTGCCAGCAGCCCCTCTAGCGGGACGCGCCTAGGGGACCAGTTCTTC. Its translation: CASSPSSGTRLGDQFF.

This sequence joins TRBV6-5 and TRBJ2-7; TRBD1 matches at 7 bases. V was pared by 6 bases and J by 2 bases, with 10 bases of the junction left unmatched. Germline CDR1 reads MNHEY; CDR2 reads SVGAGI. The CDR3 sequence is 15 residues long. The CDR3 DNA sequence: TGTGCCAGCAGCCCCTGGGGGACAGCAGCCTACGAGCAGTACTTC. Translating gives CASSPWGTAAYEQYF.

The chain uses TRBV19 and TRBJ2-7; possible D gene TRBD1, 5 bases. CDR1 is LNHDA, CDR2 SQIVND, per germline (reference sequence). Trimming stripped 1 base from V and 0 bases from J, with 10 bases between. The CDR3 consists of 15 residues. CDR3 sequence (DNA): TGTGCCAGTAGTATAGCAGGTCAGGGCTCCTACGAGCAGTACTTC. Protein product: CASSIAGQGSYEQYF.

The chain is built from TRBV4-2 and TRBJ1-2; D is perhaps TRBD1 (5 bases). Germline values: CDR1 LGHNA, CDR2 YNFKEQ. This CDR3 has 15 residues. V lost 0 bases to trimming and J lost 3 bases, with 11 bases between them. The CDR3 spells CASSQDHTGHYGYTF. The CDR3 DNA sequence: TGTGCCAGCAGCCAAGATCATACAGGCCACTATGGCTACACCTTC.

This sequence joins TRBV15 and TRBJ2-2; D is perhaps TRBD2 (5 bases). The germline V and J ends were trimmed by 1 base and 7 bases, with 16 bases remaining between them. Germline V CDR1 and CDR2: LNHNV, YYDKDF (reference sequence). The CDR3 totals 16 residues. Here the CDR3 DNA reads TGTGCCACCAGCAGAGGAGGGTACGGAAGGATCGGGGAGCTGTTTTTT. This sequence encodes CATSRGGYGRIGELFF.

The chain uses TRBV5-1 and TRBJ2-1; 7 positions agree with TRBD1. Losses at the gene ends were 0 bases for V and 2 bases for J; bases not matched to a gene: 2. The CDR3 is 15 amino acids. Germline V gene lookup returns CDR1 SGHRS and CDR2 YFSETQ. This CDR3 is CASSLGTGAYNEQFF. CDR3 bases: TGCGCCAGCAGCTTGGGGACAGGAGCCTACAATGAGCAGTTCTTC.

The J gene is TRBJ1-2, the V gene TRBV18; TRBD1 agrees at 7 bases. Germline CDR1 and CDR2: KGHSH and LQKENI. The CDR3 has 14 amino acids. The V and J ends lost 2 bases and 4 bases, in that order; junction bases with no gene match: 4. DNA for the CDR3: TGTGCCAGCTCACCAAGGGACAGCATCTATGGCTACACCTTC. This translates into CASSPRDSIYGYTF.

The gene calls are TRBV5-6 and TRBJ1-1, with D perhaps matching TRBD1 (5 bases). V dropped 1 base and J dropped 0 bases, with 13 bases sitting between them. CDR1 is SGHDT, CDR2 YYEEEE, per germline. This CDR3 has 16 amino acids. The CDR3 coding sequence is TGTGCCAGCAGCTTGTTTGGGGCGACGGTGAACACTGAAGCTTTCTTT. Protein product: CASSLFGATVNTEAFF. Full variable domain (outside the CDR3, taken from reference TRBV5-6 and TRBJ1-1): DAGVTQSPTHLIKTRGQQVTLRCSPKSGHDTVSWYQQALGQGPQFIFQYYEEEERQRGNFPDRFSGHQFPNYSSELNVNALLLGDSALYLCASSLFGATVNTEAFFGQGTRLTVV.

This chain links TRBV7-6 with TRBJ1-5; no clear D. Germline CDR1 and CDR2: SGHVS and FNYEAQ. The CDR3 totals 14 residues. V was cut by 5 bases and J by 4 bases, with 12 bases left in between. The CDR3 loop is CASSPDWDNQPQHF. The CDR3 bases are TGTGCCAGCAGCCCGGACTGGGATAATCAGCCCCAGCATTTT. Drawing the rest from reference TRBV7-6 and TRBJ1-5, the complete variable domain is GAGVSQSPRYKVTKRGQDVALRCDPISGHVSLYWYRQALGQGPEFLTYFNYEAQQDKSGLPNDRFSAERPEGSISTLTIQRTEQRDSAMYRCASSPDWDNQPQHFGDGTRLSIL.

DNA of the CDR3: TGTGCCAGCAGGGAACTAGCGGGAGCGGACTCCTACGAGCAGTACTTC. The encoded protein is CASRELAGADSYEQYF. The chain links TRBV6-1 to TRBJ2-7; 11 bases map to TRBD2. The germline CDR1 and CDR2 sequences are MNHNS and SASEGT. The CDR3 is 16 amino acids. The J segment lost 0 bases and the V segment lost 6 bases, leaving 7 bases of the junction unmatched.

V usage is TRBV18 and J usage is TRBJ2-1, with D possibly matching TRBD2 (7 bases). The germline CDR1 and CDR2 sequences are KGHSH and LQKENI. The CDR3 spans 16 residues. V was pared by 3 bases and J by 7 bases, with 19 bases between. This CDR3 is CASSPGRGARENEQFF. CDR3 sequence (DNA): TGTGCCAGCTCACCGGGTCGGGGGGCCCGAGAAAATGAGCAGTTCTTC.

V usage is TRBV4-1 and J usage is TRBJ1-4; D gene ambiguous. CDR1 is MGHRA and CDR2 is YSYEKL in the germline V gene. V was trimmed by 4 bases and J by 8 bases, leaving 14 bases between them. CDR3 length: 14 amino acids. The CDR3 loop is CASSPFGFGEKLFF. CDR3 coding DNA: TGCGCCAGCAGCCCTTTCGGGTTTGGGGAAAAACTGTTTTTT.

The chain employs TRBV9 and TRBJ2-7; D possibly corresponds to TRBD2 (6 bases). V shed 4 bases and J shed 4 bases, with 12 bases lying between them. Germline assignment: CDR1 SGDLS and CDR2 YYNGEE. This CDR3 contains 13 residues. The CDR3 protein is CASSTELAYEQYF. CDR3 DNA: TGTGCCAGCAGCACGGAACTAGCTTACGAGCAGTACTTC.

The chain is built from TRBV5-1 and TRBJ2-3, with 8 bases identical to TRBD1. CDR1 SGHRS and CDR2 YFSETQ come from the germline V gene. V lost 7 bases and J lost 1; bases outside the gene matches: 8. This CDR3 contains 15 residues. The CDR3 region has the DNA TGCGCCAGCTCCGGGGGACAGGCCCGCACAGATACGCAGTATTTT. This encodes CASSGGQARTDTQYF.

V usage is TRBV5-6 and J usage is TRBJ2-7; 8 nucleotides line up with TRBD1. Germline V lookup: CDR1 SGHDT, CDR2 YYEEEE. The CDR3 has 15 residues. V was pared by 4 bases and J by 7 bases, with 13 bases of the junction left unmatched. CDR3 sequence: CASSPGTGVTWEQYF. CDR3 sequence (DNA): TGTGCCAGCAGCCCTGGGACAGGCGTTACTTGGGAGCAGTACTTC. Using reference TRBV5-6 and TRBJ2-7 for the parts outside the CDR3, the full variable domain is DAGVTQSPTHLIKTRGQQVTLRCSPKSGHDTVSWYQQALGQGPQFIFQYYEEEERQRGNFPDRFSGHQFPNYSSELNVNALLLGDSALYLCASSPGTGVTWEQYFGPGTRLTVT.

The CDR3 sequence is CASSQDSRTGEQYF. CDR3 bases: TGTGCCAGCAGTCAGGACAGCCGGACGGGCGAGCAGTACTTC. The chain couples TRBV9 to TRBJ2-7; D might be TRBD1 (6 bases). Per germline, CDR1 SGDLS and CDR2 YYNGEE. The CDR3 is 14 residues long. Between the trimmed V and J ends, which lost 5 bases and 6 bases, there was a span of 18 bases.

The rearrangement joins TRBV28 to TRBJ1-2, with D maybe TRBD1 (5 bases). This CDR3 comprises 12 residues. Germline V gene lookup returns CDR1 MDHEN and CDR2 SYDVKM. Trimming took 4 bases from V and 5 from J, leaving 8 bases between them. CDR3 coding DNA: TGTGCCAGCAGTTCTCAGGGTTATGGCTACACCTTC. This codes for CASSSQGYGYTF.

The V call is TRBV7-2, the J call TRBJ1-6, with TRBD1 matching 12 bases. Germline trimming cut 5 bases from V and 9 bases from J; bases unmatched to any gene: 5. CDR3 length: 15 residues. The V gene's germline CDR1 is SGHTA and CDR2 FQGNSA. CDR3 loop: CASSLLGQGASPLHF. DNA for the CDR3: TGTGCCAGCAGCCTTCTGGGACAGGGGGCTTCACCCCTCCACTTT.

The chain combines TRBV6-5 with TRBJ2-1; possibly TRBD2 for D (6 bases). V was clipped by 1 base and J by 2 bases, with 9 bases between them. Germline-derived CDR1 and CDR2 are MNHEY and SVGAGI. CDR3 length: 15 residues. The CDR3 protein is CASSYWSGPYNEQFF. The CDR3 DNA reads TGTGCCAGCAGTTACTGGAGCGGGCCCTACAATGAGCAGTTCTTC.

The rearrangement uses TRBV6-1 and TRBJ2-7; 11 positions agree with TRBD1. The CDR3 length is 16 residues. CDR1 is MNHNS, CDR2 SASEGT, per germline. The V segment lost 0 bases and the J segment 4 bases; nucleotides outside the gene matches: 5. The DNA for the CDR3 is TGTGCCAGCAGTGAAGCGGAGGGACAGGGGGTGTACGAGCAGTACTTC. Translated: CASSEAEGQGVYEQYF.

The chain couples TRBV4-2 to TRBJ2-1; 12 nucleotides line up with TRBD2. The CDR3 extends over 15 amino acids. Germline trimming cut 3 bases from V and 8 bases from J; bases unmatched to any gene: 5. The germline V gene has CDR1 LGHNA and CDR2 YNFKEQ. The CDR3 region is CASSHSSGRGDEQFF. CDR3 coding DNA: TGTGCCAGCAGCCACTCTAGCGGGAGGGGCGATGAGCAGTTCTTC.

The J gene is TRBJ2-5, the V gene TRBV5-3; 7 positions agree with TRBD1. TRBV5-3 is an ORF, with its function uncertain. The CDR3 runs to 13 residues. J lost 4 bases, V lost 4 bases, and 4 bases had no gene match. In DNA, the CDR3 is TGTGCCAGAAGCACAGGGGTCCCAGAGACCCAGTACTTC. Amino acid sequence: CARSTGVPETQYF.